Listed below are T cell receptor beta chains from one sample, sequenced in a study of regulatory T cells in long-lasting Graves disease. TCRdb re-called the multiplex PCR reads through MiXCR, storing one row per CDR3 protein. The profile covers 450,000 to 600,000 distinct CDR3 sequences, with 15% to 20% appearing a single time and 12% taken by the ten largest. These same records also appear under a second study, on T cells in Graves' hyperthyroidism and ophthalmopathy.

This sample comprised peripheral blood mononuclear cells (PBMCs), obtained at new diagnosis, from a patient treated with antithyroid drugs. Source of these receptors: a man aged 35 to 55 with Graves disease. Both conserved end residues are trimmed from each CDR3. Some rows have no size entry. The others give once, few or many, or a class for an expanded clone.

v_gene	j_gene	abundance	CDR3aa
TRBV11-1	TRBJ2-1	once	ASSIYSGSHNEQF
TRBV12-3/TRBV12-4	TRBJ1-3	-	ASSVIMTPGNTIY
TRBV15	TRBJ2-1	many	ATSRDRRGWGEQF
TRBV2	TRBJ2-3	many	ASSVRDPTTDTQY
TRBV20-1	TRBJ2-7	many	SATLAGAYEQY
TRBV7-9	TRBJ2-1	few	ASSYTGQGSYEQF
TRBV2	TRBJ2-1	many	ASSGTGNNEQF
TRBV28	TRBJ1-5	many	ASSSLTGTSNQPQH
TRBV6-1	TRBJ2-7	many	ASSPLFGGSSYEQY
TRBV11-2	TRBJ2-1	-	ASRQIAGGPEQF
TRBV7-8	TRBJ2-5	-	ASSDPLTYRGRETQY
TRBV18	TRBJ1-1	-	ASSGDRAGTEAF
TRBV2	TRBJ2-1	many	ASQFMGQGYYEQF
TRBV19	-	-	ASSVRTSGMGNEQF
TRBV12-5	TRBJ2-7	-	ASGDREFDEQY
TRBV2	TRBJ1-2	many	ASSERGDPYGYT
TRBV18	TRBJ2-3	many	ASSLGIDTQY
TRBV28	TRBJ2-3	few	ASREGRSTDTQY
TRBV7-6	TRBJ1-2	many	ASSLFQGAPGGYT
TRBV9	TRBJ1-2	few	ASSVATGEEPLGYGYT
TRBV2	TRBJ2-4	few	ATGTGGGETKNIQY
TRBV18	TRBJ2-2	many	ASSREGSNTGELF
TRBV5-1	TRBJ1-1	many	ASFFHPQGDTEAF
TRBV20-1	TRBJ2-3	many	SARTPQGDTQY
TRBV7-8	TRBJ2-5	-	ASSLDLAGGASETQY
TRBV5-1	TRBJ2-7	many	ASSRGGQGRQEGY
TRBV27	TRBJ2-7	many	ASSLRGTSGSPYEQY
TRBV9	TRBJ2-2	few	ASSVGRALGELF
TRBV18	TRBJ2-7	many	ASSGGTGYYEQY
TRBV6-1	TRBJ2-3	many	ASSVQREAHLATDTQY
TRBV2	TRBJ2-4	-	ASIKGERSVSKNIQY
TRBV24-1	TRBJ1-5	few	ATSDTGGPGLTQH
TRBV7-2	TRBJ1-1	many	ASTIGVAEAF
TRBV6-2/TRBV6-3	TRBJ2-7	many	ASSLELGAREQY